A single sample gave rise to the 17 T cell receptor beta chains below, sequenced in a study of human T cells and chemical hapten exposure. TCRdb processed the RACE reads anew with MiXCR; each CDR3 protein has one entry. This table has 30,000 to 40,000 distinct CDR3 sequences, over 7.5% appearing once. Time point specified: patch test 3, about 24 weeks after DPC sensitization. Treatment indicated: therapeutic diphenylcyclopropenone sensitization with weekly scalp DPC. The authors extracted total RNA from unfractionated whole blood. The material was whole blood, obtained in connection with sensitization to the hapten diphenylcyclopropenone (DPC). Source of these receptors: a man aged 50 to 60 with alopecia areata. Some clones in this sample may be carry-over from other donors' samples.

There are many counts of this clonotype. V is TRBV29-1 and J is TRBJ2-3; D unclear. The CDR3 has 13 residues. Germline V lookup: CDR1 SQVTM, CDR2 ANQGSEA. The V end lost 6 bases, the J end lost 2 bases, and 12 bases lay between the germline ends. CDR3 nucleotide sequence: TGCAGCGTAAAGGAACCCTACACAGATACGCAGTATTTT. It translates to CSVKEPYTDTQYF.

There are many counts of this clonotype. The chain employs TRBV7-2 and TRBJ2-1; TRBD1 or TRBD2 may be the D gene (5 bases each). Per the germline V gene, CDR1 is SGHTA and CDR2 is FQGNSA. The CDR3 contains 15 residues. Trimming shortened V by 2 bases and J by 6 bases, and 14 bases separated the two germline ends. The CDR3 reads CASSLSGTESNEQFF. DNA for the CDR3: TGTGCCAGCAGCTTATCCGGGACGGAGTCCAATGAGCAGTTCTTC.

Ten or more counts support this clonotype. The chain links TRBV3-1 to TRBJ2-4, with 7 bases lining up with TRBD2. The CDR3 is made up of 16 amino acids. Trimming took 1 base from V and 5 from J; bases not matched to a gene: 8. Per germline, CDR1 LGHDT and CDR2 YNNKEL (reference sequence). The CDR3 protein is CASSQARGVMENIQYF. The CDR3 nucleotides read TGTGCCAGCAGCCAAGCACGGGGGGTTATGGAAAACATTCAGTACTTC.

This clonotype was counted many times. This sequence joins TRBV20-1 and TRBJ2-7, with D perhaps matching TRBD1 or TRBD2 (5 bases each). The CDR3 totals 13 residues. V gave up 2 bases and J gave up 4 bases, with 12 bases separating them. Looked up from germline, CDR1 is DFQATT and CDR2 is SNEGSKA (reference sequence). This CDR3 reads CSARRDGRYEQYF. The CDR3 nucleotides are TGCAGTGCTAGAAGGGACGGACGATACGAGCAGTACTTC.

This clonotype was seen ten or more times. The chain links TRBV11-3 to TRBJ2-1, with 9 positions matching TRBD2. The CDR3 runs to 14 residues. CDR1 is SGHNT, CDR2 YENEEA, per germline. The V and J ends lost 3 bases and 7 bases, in that order; junction bases with no gene match: 4. CDR3 in amino acids: CASSLGGRGNEQFF. The DNA for the CDR3 is TGTGCCAGCAGCTTGGGCGGGAGGGGTAATGAGCAGTTCTTC.

This clonotype is classed as medium-sized. This rearrangement joins TRBV7-9 to TRBJ2-2; D not certain. The CDR3 length is 14 residues. Germline V gene lookup returns CDR1 SEHNR and CDR2 FQNEAQ (reference sequence). Between the trimmed V and J ends, which lost 3 bases and 1 base, there was a span of 6 bases. The CDR3 sequence is CASSFYMNTGELFF. The CDR3 DNA follows: TGTGCCAGCAGCTTTTACATGAACACCGGGGAGCTGTTTTTT.

This clonotype has more than one count but fewer than ten. The rearrangement uses TRBV12-3 or TRBV12-4 and TRBJ2-1; 9 nucleotides align to TRBD2. The CDR3 is made up of 17 amino acids. V lost 2 bases, J lost 4 bases, and 9 bases stayed unmatched. The CDR3 DNA sequence: TGTGCCAGCAGTTTACCTGTGGCGGGAGGGCCTTACAATGAGCAGTTCTTC. Protein product: CASSLPVAGGPYNEQFF.

The V gene is TRBV5-1, the J gene TRBJ2-7, with 11 bases fitting TRBD2. The germline V gene encodes CDR1 SGHRS and CDR2 YFSETQ. With 1 base clipped from V and 5 bases from J, the junction kept 5 bases outside the gene matches. The CDR3 has 15 amino acids. In DNA form, the CDR3 reads TGCGCCAGCAGCTTGTCCTTAGCGGGAGGGGACGAGCAGTACTTC. Translated, it gives CASSLSLAGGDEQYF. Full variable domain (remainder filled in from reference TRBV5-1 and TRBJ2-7): KAGVTQTPRYLIKTRGQQVTLSCSPISGHRSVSWYQQTPGQGLQFLFEYFSETQRNKGNFPGRFSGRQFSNSRSEMNVSTLELGDSALYLCASSLSLAGGDEQYFGPGTRLTVT.

This clonotype was seen more than once but under ten times. This rearrangement joins TRBV6-2 or TRBV6-3 to TRBJ2-1, with D possibly matching TRBD1 (6 bases). Trimming took off 4 bases at V and 4 bases at J, with 11 bases between the two ends. The CDR3 runs 14 residues. Germline V gene data show CDR1 as MNHEY and CDR2 as SVGEGT. CDR3 protein: CASSLVGAYNEQFF. The CDR3 coding sequence is TGTGCCAGCAGTTTGGTGGGGGCGTACAATGAGCAGTTCTTC.

This clonotype has more than one count but fewer than ten. The chain is built from TRBV7-3 and TRBJ2-3; TRBD2 aligns across 8 bases. This CDR3 spans 14 amino acids. V dropped 4 bases and J dropped 5; count of bases not matched to a gene: 5. Per germline, CDR1 SGHTA and CDR2 FQGTGA. CDR3 amino acids: CASSSSSGLDTQYF. In DNA, the CDR3 is TGTGCCAGCAGCTCCTCTAGCGGGTTAGATACGCAGTATTTT. Filled out from reference TRBV7-3 and TRBJ2-3, the complete variable domain reads GAGVSQTPSNKVTEKGKYVELRCDPISGHTALYWYRQSLGQGPEFLIYFQGTGAADDSGLPNDRFFAVRPEGSVSTLKIQRTERGDSAVYLCASSSSSGLDTQYFGPGTRLTVL.

This clonotype was seen only a few times. V and J are TRBV29-1 and TRBJ2-3; 12 bases align to TRBD2. The CDR3 has 15 amino acids. With V trimmed by 6 bases and J by 7 bases, 11 bases remained unmatched. Germline V gene lookup returns CDR1 SQVTM and CDR2 ANQGSEA. CDR3 DNA sequence: TGCAGCGTCTCCGGAGGACTAGCGGGGTATAATACGCAGTATTTT. This encodes CSVSGGLAGYNTQYF.

This clonotype appeared a few times. The J gene is TRBJ1-2, the V gene TRBV4-2, with D perhaps TRBD1 (6 bases). Trimming pared 4 bases from V and 4 bases from J, leaving 16 bases between. The length of the CDR3 is 15 residues. Looked up from germline, CDR1 is LGHNA and CDR2 is YNFKEQ. The CDR3 DNA reads TGTGCCAGCAGCCCTCCCGGGACACTTATCTATGGCTACACCTTC. Amino acid sequence: CASSPPGTLIYGYTF.

The chain couples TRBV6-1 to TRBJ1-4; D gene uncertain. The V gene lost 1 base and the J gene lost 7 bases, with 7 bases spanning the gap. This CDR3 has 13 amino acids. The germline V gene has CDR1 MNHNS and CDR2 SASEGT. Here the CDR3 reads CASSEVDREKLFF. As DNA, the CDR3 is TGTGCCAGCAGTGAAGTCGACCGTGAAAAACTGTTTTTT.

V and J are TRBV20-1 and TRBJ2-6; D not resolved. The length of the CDR3 is 13 residues. Trimming removed 3 bases at V and 0 bases at J, with 3 bases between. Germline V gene data show CDR1 as DFQATT and CDR2 as SNEGSKA (reference sequence). CDR3 sequence: CSASSSGANVLTF. In nucleotides, the CDR3 is TGCAGTGCTAGTAGCTCTGGGGCCAACGTCCTGACTTTC.

This clonotype was counted at least ten times. The germline gene is not matched at one end of the junction; a read error may be the cause. The gene calls are TRBV3-1 and TRBJ1-3; D gene uncertain. This CDR3 has 14 residues. CDR1 and CDR2 from the germline V gene are LGHDT and YNNKEL (reference sequence). The CDR3 DNA follows: TGTGCCAGCAGCCAATCAGATTCTGAAAACACCATATATTTT. It translates to CASSQSDSENTIYF.

This chain links TRBV29-1 with TRBJ2-7; D is perhaps TRBD1 or TRBD2 (5 bases each). The CDR3 has 13 residues. Germline V gene data show CDR1 as SQVTM and CDR2 as ANQGSEA. V shed 2 bases and J shed 7 bases, with 15 bases lying between them. The CDR3 sequence: CSVEIGGFWEQYF. The CDR3 DNA reads as TGCAGCGTTGAAATTGGGGGATTCTGGGAGCAGTACTTC.

The chain has TRBV10-1 and TRBJ2-7, with TRBD2 matching over 13 bases. CDR1 and CDR2 (germline): WNHNN, SYGVQD (reference sequence). Losses at the gene ends were 5 bases for V and 3 bases for J; bases not matched to a gene: 7. The CDR3 is 16 amino acids. This CDR3 reads CASSSGTSGTFYEQYF. The CDR3 DNA reads TGCGCCAGCAGTTCCGGGACTAGCGGGACGTTCTACGAGCAGTACTTC.